The clone carrying this TCR beta chain was counted once. Its antigen is unidentified. Method: immunoSEQ multiplex PCR; TCRdb's copy keeps in-frame clones and lacks some. The sample shows about 21,000 clones, about 90% of them seen only once. The V end was cut by 7 bases, the J end by 8 bases, with 11 bases between. The CDR3 runs to 11 residues. Germline V gene sequence: CDR1 LNHDA, CDR2 SQIVND (reference sequence). The data are from a study of untreated major depressive disorder. Study observations and caveats: All top five TRBV05-01 clones per subject were private clones. Findings may not generalize because the study sample was small.

Thawed PBMCs underwent magnetic negative selection for CD4+ T cells. The specimen sequenced was CD4+ T cells from PBMCs. The TCR comes from a middle-aged woman in good health. This chain connects TRBV19 to TRBJ1-2; weak D call: TRBD1 (6 bases). Written as DNA, the CDR3 is TGTGCCAGTATGTGGGGGGGCGGCTACACCTTC. It translates to CASMWGGGYTF.